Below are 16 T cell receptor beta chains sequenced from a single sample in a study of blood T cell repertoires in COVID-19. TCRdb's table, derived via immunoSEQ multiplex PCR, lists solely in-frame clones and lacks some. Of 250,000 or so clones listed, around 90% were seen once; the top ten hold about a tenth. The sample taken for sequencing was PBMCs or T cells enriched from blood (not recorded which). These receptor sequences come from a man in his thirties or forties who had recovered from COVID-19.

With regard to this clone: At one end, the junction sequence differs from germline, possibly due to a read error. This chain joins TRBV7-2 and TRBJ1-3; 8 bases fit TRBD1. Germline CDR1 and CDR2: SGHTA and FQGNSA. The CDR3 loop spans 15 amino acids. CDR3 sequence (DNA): TGTGCCAGCAGCTTATGGACAGGGTCTGGGAACACCATATATTTT. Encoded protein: CASSLWTGSGNTIYF.

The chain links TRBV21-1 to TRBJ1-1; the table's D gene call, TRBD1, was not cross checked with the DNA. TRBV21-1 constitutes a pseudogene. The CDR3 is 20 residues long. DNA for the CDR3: TGTGCCAGCAGCCCCCAGTTTCCGGCGGAAAGACAGGGCCACAACACTGAAGCTTTCTTT. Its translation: CASSPQFPAERQGHNTEAFF.

The CDR3 sequence is CASRVAGGPTGELFF. The CDR3 DNA sequence: TGTGCCAGCAGGGTAGCGGGAGGGCCCACCGGGGAGCTGTTTTTT. This chain connects TRBV6-5 to TRBJ2-2; 11 nucleotides align to TRBD2. CDR3 length equals 15 residues. In germline, CDR1 is MNHEY, CDR2 SVGAGI. The V segment lost 6 bases and the J segment 4 bases; nucleotides outside the gene matches: 4.

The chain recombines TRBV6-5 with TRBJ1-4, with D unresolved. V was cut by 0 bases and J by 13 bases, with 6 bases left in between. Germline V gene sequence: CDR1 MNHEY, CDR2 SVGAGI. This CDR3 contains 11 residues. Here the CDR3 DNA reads TGTGCCAGCAGTTACTCGAGAGGACTGTTTTTT. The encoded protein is CASSYSRGLFF.

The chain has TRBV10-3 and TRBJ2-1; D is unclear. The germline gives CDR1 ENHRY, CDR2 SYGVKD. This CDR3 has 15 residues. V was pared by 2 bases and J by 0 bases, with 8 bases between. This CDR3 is CAISEEESSYNEQFF. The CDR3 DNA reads TGTGCCATCAGTGAGGAGGAGAGCTCCTACAATGAGCAGTTCTTC.

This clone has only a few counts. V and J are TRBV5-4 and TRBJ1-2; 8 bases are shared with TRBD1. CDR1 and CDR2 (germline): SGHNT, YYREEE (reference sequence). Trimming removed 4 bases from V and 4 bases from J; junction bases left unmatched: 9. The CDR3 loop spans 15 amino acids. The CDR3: CASSVAGQGSYGYTF. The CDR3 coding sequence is TGTGCCAGCAGCGTTGCAGGACAGGGTTCCTATGGCTACACCTTC.

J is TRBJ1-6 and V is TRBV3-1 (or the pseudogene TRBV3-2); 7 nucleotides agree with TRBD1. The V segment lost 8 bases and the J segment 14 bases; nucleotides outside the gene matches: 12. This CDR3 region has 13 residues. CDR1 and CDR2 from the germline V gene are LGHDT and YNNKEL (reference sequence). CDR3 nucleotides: TGTGCCAGCGCCGGGACAGATAAATTCACCCTCCACTTT. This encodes CASAGTDKFTLHF.

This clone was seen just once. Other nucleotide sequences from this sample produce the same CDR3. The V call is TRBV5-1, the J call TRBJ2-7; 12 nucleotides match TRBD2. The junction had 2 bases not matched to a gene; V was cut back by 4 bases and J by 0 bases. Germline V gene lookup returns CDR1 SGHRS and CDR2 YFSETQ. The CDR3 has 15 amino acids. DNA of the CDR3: TGCGCCAGCAGCCTAGCGGGGGGGAGCTCCTACGAGCAGTACTTC. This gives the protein CASSLAGGSSYEQYF.

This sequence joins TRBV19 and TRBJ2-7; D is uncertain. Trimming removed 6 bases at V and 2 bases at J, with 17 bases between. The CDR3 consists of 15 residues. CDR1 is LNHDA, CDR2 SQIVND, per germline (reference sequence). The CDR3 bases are TGTGCCAGTAGCACTACGCTCCGCGGAACCTACGAGCAGTACTTC. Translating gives CASSTTLRGTYEQYF.

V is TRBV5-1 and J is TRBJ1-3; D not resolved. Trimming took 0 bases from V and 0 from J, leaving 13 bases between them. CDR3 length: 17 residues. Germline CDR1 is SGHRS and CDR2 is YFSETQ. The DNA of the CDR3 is TGCGCCAGCAGCTTGGCTCCGTCCCTGAGCTCTGGAAACACCATATATTTT. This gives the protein CASSLAPSLSSGNTIYF.

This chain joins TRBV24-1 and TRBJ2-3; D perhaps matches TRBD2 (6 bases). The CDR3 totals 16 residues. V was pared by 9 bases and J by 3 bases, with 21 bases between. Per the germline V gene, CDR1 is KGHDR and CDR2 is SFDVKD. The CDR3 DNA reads TGTGCCACCTCCGCGGGATCCGGCGGTCGGACAGATACGCAGTATTTT. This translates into CATSAGSGGRTDTQYF.

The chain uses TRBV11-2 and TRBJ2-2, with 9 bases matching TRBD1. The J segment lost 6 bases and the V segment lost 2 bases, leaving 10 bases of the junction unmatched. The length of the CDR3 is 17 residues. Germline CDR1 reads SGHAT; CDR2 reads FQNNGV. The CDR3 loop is CASSLSPDRGYPGELFF. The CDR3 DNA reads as TGTGCCAGCAGCTTATCCCCGGACAGGGGTTACCCCGGGGAGCTGTTTTTT.

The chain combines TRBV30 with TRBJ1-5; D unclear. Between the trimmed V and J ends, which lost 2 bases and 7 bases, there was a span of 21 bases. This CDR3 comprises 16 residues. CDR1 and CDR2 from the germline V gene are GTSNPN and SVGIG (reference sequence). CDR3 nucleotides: TGTGCCTGGAGTCCGGGAGTAGATTATTTTCGGCAGCCCCAGCATTTT. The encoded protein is CAWSPGVDYFRQPQHF.

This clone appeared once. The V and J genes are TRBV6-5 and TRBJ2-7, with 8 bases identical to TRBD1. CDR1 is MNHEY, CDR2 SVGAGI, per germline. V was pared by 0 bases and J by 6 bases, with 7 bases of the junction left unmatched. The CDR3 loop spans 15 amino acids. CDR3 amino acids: CASSYSPAGGVEQYF. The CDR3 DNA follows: TGTGCCAGCAGTTACTCGCCGGCAGGGGGCGTCGAGCAGTACTTC.

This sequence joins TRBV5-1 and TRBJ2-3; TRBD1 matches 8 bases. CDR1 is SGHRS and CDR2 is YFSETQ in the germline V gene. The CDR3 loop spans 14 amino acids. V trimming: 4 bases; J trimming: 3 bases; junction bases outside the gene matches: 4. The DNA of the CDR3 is TGCGCCAGCAGCGAGACAGGGGTAACAGATACGCAGTATTTT. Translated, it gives CASSETGVTDTQYF.

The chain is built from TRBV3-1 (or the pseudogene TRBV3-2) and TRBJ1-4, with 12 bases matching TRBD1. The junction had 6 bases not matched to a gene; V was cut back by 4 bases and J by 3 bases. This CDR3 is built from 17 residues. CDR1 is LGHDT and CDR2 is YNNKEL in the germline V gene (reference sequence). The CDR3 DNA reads TGTGCCAGCAGCCCCCGGGACAGGGGGCCGGCTAATGAAAAACTGTTTTTT. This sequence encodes CASSPRDRGPANEKLFF.